Listed below are T cell receptor beta chains from one sample, sequenced in a study of T cell repertoires in cytomegalovirus infection. Via MiXCR, TCRdb re-called the reads, giving one row per CDR3 protein. The sample lists 170,000 or so distinct CDR3 sequences; around an eighth were seen once. The sample comprised PBMCs. The source of these receptors is a human donor in good health (CMV status not recorded). Some clones in this sample may be carry-over from other donors' samples. Each CDR3 is given with its conserved first and last residue. A D gene is named only where the DNA matches it firmly. Size tells how often a clone was seen (once, few, many) or the class of an expanded clone, and some rows leave it out.

abundance,d_gene,j_gene,len,v_gene,CDR3nt,CDR3aa
few,NA,TRBJ2-6,15,TRBV2,TGTGCCAGCACCACCACTTACTCTGGGGCCAACGTCCTGACTTTC,CASTTTYSGANVLTF
NA,TRBD1,TRBJ1-2,13,TRBV29-1,TGCAGCGTTGAGCCTCCAGGGGGCTTTGGCTACACCTTC,CSVEPPGGFGYTF
many,NA,TRBJ2-7,12,TRBV28,TGTGCCAGCAAGGAATTTTCTCAGGAGCAGTACTTC,CASKEFSQEQYF
few,NA,TRBJ1-2,13,TRBV29-1,TGCAGCGTTGAAGATGGGGGTTCCTATGGCTACACCTTC,CSVEDGGSYGYTF
few,NA,TRBJ2-7,13,TRBV14,TGTGCCAGCAGTTGGGGGGGCCGCGCCGAGCAGTACTTC,CASSWGGRAEQYF
few,NA,TRBJ2-3,13,TRBV10-2,TGCGCCAGCAGTGAGTCCGCAGGGGATACGCAGTATTTT,CASSESAGDTQYF
many,NA,TRBJ2-1,15,TRBV7-9,TGTGCCAGCAGCTTAGACGGGGGCTCCTACAATGAGCAGTTCTTC,CASSLDGGSYNEQFF
NA,NA,TRBJ2-5,17,TRBV27,TGTGCCAGCAGTCGTGATACTCCACCCTTCGGGTATGAGACCCAGTACTTC,CASSRDTPPFGYETQYF
NA,NA,TRBJ1-2,17,TRBV4-1,TGCGCCAGCAGCCAAGCCCTCCCGGACCGATCCCTCTTTGGCTACACCTTC,CASSQALPDRSLFGYTF
few,TRBD2,TRBJ2-7,14,TRBV2,TGTGCCAGCCCTAGACCGGGGGGAAGGCTCGAGCAGTACTTC,CASPRPGGRLEQYF
NA,NA,TRBJ2-3,13,TRBV29-1,TGCAGCGTTGAAGATCGAAGACTAGGGACGCAGTATTTT,CSVEDRRLGTQYF
many,NA,TRBJ1-2,15,TRBV7-2,TGTGCCAGCAGCTTAGGGACCCCGGGGGGCTATGGCTACACCTTC,CASSLGTPGGYGYTF
many,TRBD2,TRBJ2-5,14,TRBV6-2/TRBV6-3,TGTGCCAGCAGTTACGACGGGGGGAAGGAGACCCAGTACTTC,CASSYDGGKETQYF
many,NA,TRBJ1-5,13,TRBV7-2,TGTGCCAGCAGCTTAAATCTCCTTCGGCCCCAGCATTTT,CASSLNLLRPQHF
NA,TRBD1,TRBJ1-2,12,TRBV29-1,TGCAGCGAGGGAGGACAGGCGGGCGGCTACACCTTC,CSEGGQAGGYTF
many,NA,TRBJ1-6,17,TRBV28,TGTGCCAGCAGTCGACACCTAACAGTCGCCTATAATTCACCCCTCCACTTT,CASSRHLTVAYNSPLHF
many,NA,TRBJ2-5,14,TRBV6-2/TRBV6-3,TGTGCCAGCACTCGGGACCGAGGGGTCGAGACCCAGTACTTC,CASTRDRGVETQYF
few,NA,TRBJ2-1,15,TRBV6-2/TRBV6-3,TGTGCCAGCAGTTACTCCCACCTAATATACAATGAGCAGTTCTTC,CASSYSHLIYNEQFF
NA,NA,TRBJ2-7,13,TRBV29-1,TGCAGCGTTGACGGGGAAGGCTCCTACGAGCAGTACTTC,CSVDGEGSYEQYF
NA,TRBD1,TRBJ1-5,17,TRBV5-1,TGCGCCAGCAGCTTGGCCAAGGACAGGGGCCAAAATCAGCCCCAGCATTTT,CASSLAKDRGQNQPQHF
NA,NA,TRBJ2-7,16,TRBV2,TGTGCCAGCAGTACTAATACAGGGCGGCCAGACTACGAGCAGTACTTC,CASSTNTGRPDYEQYF
NA,TRBD1,TRBJ1-1,13,TRBV2,TGTGCCAGCAGTGAGGACAGGGGGACTGAAGCTTTCTTT,CASSEDRGTEAFF
NA,TRBD2,TRBJ2-1,21,TRBV6-5,TGTGCCAGCAGTTACCCAGGGTCGAGTAGCGGGAGGTGGACCCCCTACAATGAGCAGTTCTTC,CASSYPGSSSGRWTPYNEQFF
many,TRBD1,TRBJ2-3,14,TRBV29-1,TGCAGCGTTGATGGGACAGGGAGACCAGATACGCAGTATTTT,CSVDGTGRPDTQYF
many,NA,TRBJ2-1,15,TRBV11-2,TGTGCCAGCTTTCCCGAGACAAGGCCTACGGATGAGCAGTTCTTC,CASFPETRPTDEQFF
NA,NA,TRBJ2-7,14,TRBV12-3/TRBV12-4,TGTGCCAGCAGTTCCTACAGGGTCCGAAACGAGCAGTACTTC,CASSSYRVRNEQYF
few,NA,TRBJ2-1,14,TRBV20-1,TGCAGTTCCAAGTGGGGACTCCTCTACAATGAGCAGTTCTTC,CSSKWGLLYNEQFF
many,NA,TRBJ2-1,14,TRBV6-2/TRBV6-3,TGTGCCAGCAGTAGGACTGGGGTGGCCCATGAGCAGTTCTTC,CASSRTGVAHEQFF
NA,TRBD2,TRBJ2-1,17,TRBV6-6,TGTGCCAGCAGTTACACCCCTAGCGGGAGCTCCTACAATGAGCAGTTCTTC,CASSYTPSGSSYNEQFF
once,NA,TRBJ2-1,13,TRBV7-4,TGTGCCAGCACCCGTTTCGGAGGTGATGAGCAGTTCTTC,CASTRFGGDEQFF
few,NA,TRBJ2-5,14,TRBV5-4,TGTGCCAGCAGCTTGGATTCGGGGCCGAAGACCCAGTACTTC,CASSLDSGPKTQYF
NA,TRBD1,TRBJ2-7,13,TRBV20-1,TGCAGTGCTCCGGGACAGGGAGAATCCGAGCAGTACTTC,CSAPGQGESEQYF
NA,TRBD2,TRBJ2-1,18,TRBV5-1,TGCGCCAGCAGCCAGATACGGGGGGGGAGGAGCTCCTACAATGAGCAGTTCTTC,CASSQIRGGRSSYNEQFF
NA,TRBD1,TRBJ1-2,15,TRBV29-1,TGCAGCGTGGTTAGGGACAGGGGGTCCCGATATGGCTACACCTTC,CSVVRDRGSRYGYTF
many,TRBD1,TRBJ2-1,14,TRBV6-6,TGTGCCACAATACAGGGGCGATCCTACAATGAGCAGTTCTTC,CATIQGRSYNEQFF
many,TRBD2,TRBJ2-1,17,TRBV7-2,TGTGCCAGCAGCCCGGGACTAGCGGGAGGGCCCTACAATGAGCAGTTCTTC,CASSPGLAGGPYNEQFF
NA,TRBD2,TRBJ2-1,14,TRBV29-1,TGCAGCGTGGGGACTAGCGGCTCCTACAATGAGCAGTTCTTC,CSVGTSGSYNEQFF
NA,TRBD2,TRBJ2-5,16,TRBV7-9,TGTGCCAGCAGCATCAGACTAGCGGGGTACCAAGAGACCCAGTACTTC,CASSIRLAGYQETQYF
many,NA,TRBJ2-1,16,TRBV28,TGTGCCAGCAGTTTTCTGACGGGGAGAATAGACAATGAGCAGTTCTTC,CASSFLTGRIDNEQFF
NA,NA,TRBJ2-6,14,TRBV20-1,TGCAGTGCTAGTACCGGGACTGGGGCCAACGTCCTGACTTTC,CSASTGTGANVLTF
many,NA,TRBJ1-1,12,TRBV7-2,TGTGCCAGCAGCTCAGGATGGCCTGAAGCTTTCTTT,CASSSGWPEAFF
NA,NA,TRBJ1-6,11,TRBV2,TGTGCCAGCAGTATCGACTCACCCCTCCACTTT,CASSIDSPLHF
many,NA,TRBJ2-6,16,TRBV7-2,TGTGCCAGCAGCTTAGCGAAAAACTCTGGGGCCAACGTCCTGACTTTC,CASSLAKNSGANVLTF
many,TRBD2,TRBJ2-2,19,TRBV7-2,TGTGCCAGCAGCTTATTTCCCGAACTAGCGGGAGTGTCGACCGGGGAGCTGTTTTTT,CASSLFPELAGVSTGELFF
few,NA,TRBJ2-3,13,TRBV10-3,TGTGCCATCAGGCCCCGGGACACAGATACGCAGTATTTT,CAIRPRDTDTQYF
few,TRBD2,TRBJ2-7,14,TRBV20-1,TGCAGTGCTAGGGGGGGGGAGGGTAACTACGAGCAGTACTTC,CSARGGEGNYEQYF
few,NA,TRBJ1-5,15,TRBV28,TGTGCCATCGGAGGCGGGGGGGGCGAATATCAGCCCCAGCATTTT,CAIGGGGGEYQPQHF
many,NA,TRBJ1-1,13,TRBV7-8,TGTGCCAGCAGCTTAGATTCTGGCACTGAAGCTTTCTTT,CASSLDSGTEAFF
few,NA,TRBJ1-1,14,TRBV10-1,TGCGCCAGCAGTGAGTTTACAGGGAACACTGAAGCTTTCTTT,CASSEFTGNTEAFF
NA,TRBD2,TRBJ2-5,17,TRBV10-3,TGTGCCATCAGTGAGTCCGTGATAGCGGGGGATCAAGAGACCCAGTACTTC,CAISESVIAGDQETQYF
many,TRBD2,TRBJ2-5,18,TRBV7-2,TGTGCCAGCAGCCATATCCCAGGACTAGCGGAATTACAAGAGACCCAGTACTTC,CASSHIPGLAELQETQYF
many,TRBD1,TRBJ1-2,16,TRBV7-9,TGTGCCAGCAGCTTACCCCCGGGACAGGATCACTATGGCTACACCTTC,CASSLPPGQDHYGYTF
many,TRBD2,TRBJ2-3,17,TRBV4-1,TGCGCCAGCAGCCAAGATCACGGGAGCGGGATCACAGATACGCAGTATTTT,CASSQDHGSGITDTQYF
few,NA,TRBJ1-4,14,TRBV12-3/TRBV12-4,TGTGCCAGCAGTCCGATTAAGGACAATGAAAAACTGTTTTTT,CASSPIKDNEKLFF
NA,NA,TRBJ2-3,17,TRBV4-1,TGCGCCAGCAGCCTGGTTATGGAGTCCGCTAGCACAGATACGCAGTATTTT,CASSLVMESASTDTQYF